Ten or more counts support the clone carrying this T cell receptor beta chain. Its matching antigen is unknown. Regarding time point: persistent/refractory GD, antithyroid drugs over 5 years with positive TRAb. From RNA extracted from PBMCs, the TCR library was made. The data were obtained in a study of regulatory T cells in long-lasting Graves disease. General study results and limits: Lower TCR diversity characterized persistent Graves' patients relative to newly diagnosed patients. Among samples with persistent disease, TRBV28, TRBJ1-2 and TRBJ2-5 were favored. Patients with persistent disease shared 2,741 public clonotypes, outpacing the approximately 920 shared by new patients.

HTBI primers from iRepertoire and Arm-PCR of CDR3 regions yielded the TCR beta libraries. Via MiXCR, TCRdb re-called the multiplex PCR reads, giving one row per CDR3 protein. Of 300,000 or so distinct CDR3 sequences listed, less than 20% were seen once; the top ten hold less than 35%. The CDR3 is 15 residues long. Per the germline V gene, CDR1 is LNHNV and CDR2 is YYDKDF (reference sequence). V dropped 0 bases and J dropped 6 bases, with 15 bases sitting between them. Specimen: peripheral blood mononuclear cells (PBMCs), collected when the disease was refractory, from a patient treated with antithyroid drugs. The chain recombines TRBV15 with TRBJ2-7, with D perhaps assigned TRBD1 or TRBD2 (5 bases each). This clonotype was sampled from a female donor with Graves disease. CDR3 sequence: CATSRERGIGSEQYF. The CDR3 DNA is TGTGCCACCAGCAGAGAGAGGGGCATAGGGAGCGAGCAGTACTTC.